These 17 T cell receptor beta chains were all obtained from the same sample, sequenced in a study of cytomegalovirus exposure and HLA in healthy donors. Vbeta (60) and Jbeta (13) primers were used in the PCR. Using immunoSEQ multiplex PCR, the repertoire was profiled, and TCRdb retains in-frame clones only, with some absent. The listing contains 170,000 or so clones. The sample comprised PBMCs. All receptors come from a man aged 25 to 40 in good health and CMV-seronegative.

CDR3 DNA: TGCGCCAGCAGCTTTCGAGGTCAGGGATCCAACATTCAGTACTTC. Amino acid sequence: CASSFRGQGSNIQYF. The genes are TRBV5-1 and TRBJ2-4; D possibly corresponds to TRBD1 (5 bases). Germline lookup yields CDR1 SGHRS and CDR2 YFSETQ. V was cut by 2 bases and J by 7 bases, with 16 bases left in between. The CDR3 has 15 residues.

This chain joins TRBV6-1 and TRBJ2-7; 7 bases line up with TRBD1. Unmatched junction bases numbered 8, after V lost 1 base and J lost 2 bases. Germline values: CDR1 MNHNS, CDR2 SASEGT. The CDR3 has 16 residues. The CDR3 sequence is CASSEDPRQGTYEQYF. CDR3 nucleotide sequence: TGTGCCAGCAGTGAAGACCCCCGACAGGGCACCTACGAGCAGTACTTC.

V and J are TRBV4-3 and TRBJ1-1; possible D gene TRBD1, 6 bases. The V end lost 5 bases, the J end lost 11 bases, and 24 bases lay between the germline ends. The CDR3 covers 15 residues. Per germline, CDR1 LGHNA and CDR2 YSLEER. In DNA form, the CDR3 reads TGCGCCAGCAGCGAGGAGGGGGGGAGTGGGTTTGAGGCTTTCTTT. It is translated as CASSEEGGSGFEAFF.

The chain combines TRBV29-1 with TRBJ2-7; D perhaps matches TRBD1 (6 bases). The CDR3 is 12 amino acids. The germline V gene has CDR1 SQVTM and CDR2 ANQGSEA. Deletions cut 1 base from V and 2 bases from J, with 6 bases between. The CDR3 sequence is CSVEGQAYEQYF. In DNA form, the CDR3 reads TGCAGCGTTGAAGGACAGGCCTACGAGCAGTACTTC.

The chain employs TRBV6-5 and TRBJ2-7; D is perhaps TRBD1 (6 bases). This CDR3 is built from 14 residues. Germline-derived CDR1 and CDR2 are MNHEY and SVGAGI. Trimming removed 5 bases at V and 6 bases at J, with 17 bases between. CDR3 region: CASSPLGGHGEQYF. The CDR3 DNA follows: TGTGCCAGCAGTCCCTTAGGGGGACATGGCGAGCAGTACTTC.

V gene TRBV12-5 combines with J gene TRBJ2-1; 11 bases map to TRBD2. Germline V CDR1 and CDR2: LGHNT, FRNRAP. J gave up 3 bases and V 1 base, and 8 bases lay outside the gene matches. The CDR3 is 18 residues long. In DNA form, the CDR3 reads TGTGCTAGTGGTTTGGCGATTCTAGCGGGAGGTGGCTACAATGAGCAGTTCTTC. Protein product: CASGLAILAGGGYNEQFF.

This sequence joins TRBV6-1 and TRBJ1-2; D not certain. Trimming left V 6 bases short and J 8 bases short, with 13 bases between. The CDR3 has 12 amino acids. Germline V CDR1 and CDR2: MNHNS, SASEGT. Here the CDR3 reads CASSVGLWGYTF. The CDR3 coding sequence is TGTGCCAGCAGCGTCGGGTTGTGGGGCTACACCTTC.

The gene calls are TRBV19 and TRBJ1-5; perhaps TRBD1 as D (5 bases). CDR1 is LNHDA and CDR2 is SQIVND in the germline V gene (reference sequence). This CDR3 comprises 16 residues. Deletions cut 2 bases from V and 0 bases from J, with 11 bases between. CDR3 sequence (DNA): TGTGCCAGTAGTATAAGACAGATTAATAGCAATCAGCCCCAGCATTTT. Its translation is CASSIRQINSNQPQHF.

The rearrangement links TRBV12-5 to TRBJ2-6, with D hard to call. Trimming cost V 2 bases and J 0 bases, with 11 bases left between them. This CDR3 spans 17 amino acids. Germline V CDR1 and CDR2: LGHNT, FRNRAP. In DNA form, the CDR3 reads TGTGCTAGTGGTTTGAAGGTGGGCGACTCTGGGGCCAACGTCCTGACTTTC. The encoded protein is CASGLKVGDSGANVLTF.

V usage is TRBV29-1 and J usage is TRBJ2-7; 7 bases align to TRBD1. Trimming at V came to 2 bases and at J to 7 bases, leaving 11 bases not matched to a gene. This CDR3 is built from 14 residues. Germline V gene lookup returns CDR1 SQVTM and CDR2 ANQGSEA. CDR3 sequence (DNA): TGCAGCGTTGAATGGGGCCAGGGGGAGTCGGAGCAGTACTTC. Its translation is CSVEWGQGESEQYF.

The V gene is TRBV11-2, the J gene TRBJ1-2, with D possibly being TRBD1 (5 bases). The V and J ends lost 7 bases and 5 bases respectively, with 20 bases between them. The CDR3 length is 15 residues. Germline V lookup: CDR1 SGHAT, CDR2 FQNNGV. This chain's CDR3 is CASNKVAGNWYGYTF. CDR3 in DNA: TGTGCCAGCAACAAGGTTGCAGGGAATTGGTATGGCTACACCTTC.

In nucleotides, the CDR3 is TGTGCCAGTAGTATAGGGGGGCGAGGCTACACCTTC. It specifies CASSIGGRGYTF. V and J are TRBV19 and TRBJ1-2, with D possibly being TRBD1 (6 bases). CDR3 length equals 12 residues. Germline V lookup: CDR1 LNHDA, CDR2 SQIVND (reference sequence). Trimming shortened V by 1 base and J by 8 bases, and 8 bases separated the two germline ends.

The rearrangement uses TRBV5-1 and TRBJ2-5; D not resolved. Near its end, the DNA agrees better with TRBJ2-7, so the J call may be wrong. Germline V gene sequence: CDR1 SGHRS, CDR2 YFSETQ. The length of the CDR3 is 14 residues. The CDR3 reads CASSGVANSYEQYF. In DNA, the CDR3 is TGCGCCAGCAGTGGAGTGGCAAATTCCTACGAGCAGTACTTC.

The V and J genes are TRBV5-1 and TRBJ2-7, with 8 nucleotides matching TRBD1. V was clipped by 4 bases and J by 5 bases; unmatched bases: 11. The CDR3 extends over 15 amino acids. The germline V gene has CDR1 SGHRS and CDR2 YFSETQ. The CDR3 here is CASSPHRGKSDEQYF. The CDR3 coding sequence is TGCGCCAGCAGCCCACACAGGGGGAAAAGCGACGAGCAGTACTTC.

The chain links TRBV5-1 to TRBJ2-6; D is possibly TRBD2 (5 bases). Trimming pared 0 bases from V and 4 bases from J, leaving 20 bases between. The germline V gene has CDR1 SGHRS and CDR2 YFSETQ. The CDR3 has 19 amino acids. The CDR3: CASSLAEVGRGSGANVLTF. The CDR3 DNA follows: TGCGCCAGCAGCTTGGCTGAGGTCGGACGAGGGTCCGGGGCCAACGTCCTGACTTTC.

The CDR3 here is CASSGPGTGGSGELFF. CDR3 sequence (DNA): TGTGCCAGCAGCGGGCCCGGGACAGGGGGTTCCGGGGAGCTGTTTTTT. The V call is TRBV9, the J call TRBJ2-2, with 11 positions matching TRBD1. Trimming removed 3 bases from V and 6 bases from J; junction bases left unmatched: 7. The CDR3 contains 16 residues. Germline values: CDR1 SGDLS, CDR2 YYNGEE. Full variable domain (remainder filled in from reference TRBV9 and TRBJ2-2): DSGVTQTPKHLITATGQRVTLRCSPRSGDLSVYWYQQSLDQGLQFLIQYYNGEERAKGNILERFSAQQFPDLHSELNLSSLELGDSALYFCASSGPGTGGSGELFFGEGSRLTVL.

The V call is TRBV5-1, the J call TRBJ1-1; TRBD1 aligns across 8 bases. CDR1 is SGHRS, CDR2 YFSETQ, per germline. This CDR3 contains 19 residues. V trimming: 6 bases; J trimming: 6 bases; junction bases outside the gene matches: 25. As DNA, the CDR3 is TGCGCCAGCACCCTCCCTCCAACCGGGACAGGATCCCCTAGGTCTGAAGCTTTCTTT. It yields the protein CASTLPPTGTGSPRSEAFF.